A selection of T cell receptor beta chains follows, all from one sample in a study of shared clonotypes between healthy human individuals. Clones were read by immunoSEQ multiplex PCR, and TCRdb kept only the in-frame ones, dropping some. The sample includes roughly 2.2 million clones, 85% to 95% of them seen just once. Sequenced: naive CD4+ T cells from PBMCs. The source is a man aged 18 to 29 in good health. Some clones in this sample may be carry-over from other donors' samples. Both conserved end residues are part of each CDR3. The D gene is left open where the match is weak. Part of the rows lack a size; the others show once, few, many or a class for expanded clones.

TRBD1,.,TRBJ2-1,TRBV5-4,TGTGCCAGCAGCCTGGAGGGACAGGGGACCAATGAGCAGTTCTTC,CASSLEGQGTNEQFF
TRBD1,.,TRBJ2-2,TRBV29-1,TGCAGCGTCCATTCACAGGGGATTAACGGGGAGCTGTTTTTT,CSVHSQGINGELFF
TRBD1,.,TRBJ2-7,TRBV28,TGTGCCAGCAGTTTATCCCCGGGACAGGGGTACGAGCAGTACTTC,CASSLSPGQGYEQYF
TRBD1,.,TRBJ1-1,TRBV5-1,TGCGCCAGCAGCTTGGGGTGGGGACAGGGGGCCGCGGGCATGAACACTGAAGCTTTCTTT,CASSLGWGQGAAGMNTEAFF
.,few,TRBJ2-5,TRBV4-2,TGTGCCAGCAGCCAAGGGCCCCAAGAGACCCAGTACTTC,CASSQGPQETQYF
.,.,TRBJ2-1,TRBV10-3,TGTGCCATCAGTGAGTCAAGGGGTCCCCCCTACAATGAGCAGTTCTTC,CAISESRGPPYNEQFF
TRBD2,.,TRBJ2-1,TRBV18,TGTGCCAGCTCACCAGGGGCTAGCGGTTCCTACAATGAGCAGTTCTTC,CASSPGASGSYNEQFF
TRBD1,.,TRBJ2-5,TRBV27,TGTGCCAGCAACTTCGGGACAGGGGGTAGGGAGACCCAGTACTTC,CASNFGTGGRETQYF
TRBD1,.,TRBJ2-7,TRBV7-6,TGTGCCAGCAGCACCGGGACAGGGGGCTCCTACGAGCAGTACTTC,CASSTGTGGSYEQYF
.,.,TRBJ1-4,TRBV30,TGCGTCTGCCTTAATGAAAAACTGTTTTTT,CVCLNEKLFF
.,.,TRBJ2-5,TRBV5-1,TGCGCCAGCAGCTCGCTGGAGGGGTCCCAAGAGACCCAGTACTTC,CASSSLEGSQETQYF
TRBD2,.,TRBJ2-1,TRBV7-3,TGTGCCAGCACCAACCCGGGAGGTGAGCAGTTCTTC,CASTNPGGEQFF
.,.,TRBJ2-5,TRBV5-5,TGTGCCAGCAGCTTGGAGAGGGGAGAAATCCAAGAGACCCAGTACTTC,CASSLERGEIQETQYF
.,once,TRBJ2-7,TRBV28,TGTGCCAGCAGTCTCATAGGGATCGAGCAGTACTTC,CASSLIGIEQYF
.,.,TRBJ1-4,TRBV19,TGTGCCAGTAGTCCCGGGACCCCGGTGTTAAAACTGTTTTTT,CASSPGTPVLKLFF
.,.,TRBJ1-2,TRBV28,TGTGCCAGCAGCCTAAACTATGGCTACACCTTC,CASSLNYGYTF
TRBD1,.,TRBJ1-3,TRBV6-6,TGTGCCAGCAGCACAGGGGGCTCTGGAAACACCATATATTTT,CASSTGGSGNTIYF
.,few,TRBJ1-2,TRBV30,TGTGCCGCCACGAGGGGCCTTAGTGGAGGCTACACCTTC,CAATRGLSGGYTF
.,.,TRBJ2-7,TRBV27,TGTGCCAGCAGTTTATCTGGCAGGTGGCCCTACGAGCAGTACTTC,CASSLSGRWPYEQYF
TRBD1,.,TRBJ2-3,TRBV5-8,TGTGCCAGCAGCTCCGACAGGGGTGGCTACCCGCCGGTAGATACGCAGTATTTT,CASSSDRGGYPPVDTQYF
.,.,TRBJ2-7,TRBV5-1,TGCGCCAGCAGCTTGGTGGGCAGGGGACCCTACGAGCAGTACTTC,CASSLVGRGPYEQYF
.,.,TRBJ2-6,TRBV6-5,TGTGCCAGCAGTTACGGTGGTTCTGGGGCCAACGTCCTGACTTTC,CASSYGGSGANVLTF
.,.,TRBJ2-2,TRBV11-1,TGTGCCAGCAGCTGGGCGGGAATCACCGGGGAGCTGTTTTTT,CASSWAGITGELFF
.,.,TRBJ2-1,TRBV6-6,TGTGCCAGCAGTCCCTTAGCGGCGAGCTCCTACAATGAGCAGTTCTTC,CASSPLAASSYNEQFF
.,once,TRBJ2-1,TRBV2,TGTGCCAGCAGCCCTGACAGGATTAACTACAATGAGCAGTTCTTC,CASSPDRINYNEQFF
.,once,TRBJ1-1,TRBV18,TGTGCCAGCTCACCACAGGGAGGACTAAACACTGAAGCTTTCTTT,CASSPQGGLNTEAFF
TRBD2,.,TRBJ2-7,TRBV29-1,TGCAGCGTTAAAGGACTAGCGGGAGGCCTCGAGCAGTACTTC,CSVKGLAGGLEQYF
TRBD1,.,TRBJ2-3,TRBV9,TGTGCCAGCAGCCCCCAGGGACAGAGCACAGATACGCAGTATTTT,CASSPQGQSTDTQYF
TRBD1,.,TRBJ1-4,TRBV7-2,TGTGCCAGCAGCTCCGGTACAGGGGGCTTAGGGTCTAATGAAAAACTGTTTTTT,CASSSGTGGLGSNEKLFF
TRBD1,.,TRBJ1-1,TRBV7-8,TGTGCCAGCAGCTACGCAGGGGGCCCAGGGGGCACTGAAGCTTTCTTT,CASSYAGGPGGTEAFF
.,.,TRBJ1-1,TRBV19,TGTGCCAGTACCATACCCGGAAGGACGGGGACGGTGAACACTGAAGCTTTCTTT,CASTIPGRTGTVNTEAFF
.,once,TRBJ1-3,TRBV18,TGTGCCAGCTCACCACAAACACCGAGCTCTGGAAACACCATATATTTT,CASSPQTPSSGNTIYF
.,.,TRBJ1-5,TRBV28,TGTGCCAGCATAGGGGGACGGAATCAGCCCCAGCATTTT,CASIGGRNQPQHF
.,.,TRBJ2-5,TRBV30,TGTGCCTGGAGTATACCAAGGAGCTGGTACCAAGAGACCCAGTACTTC,CAWSIPRSWYQETQYF
.,.,TRBJ2-5,TRBV7-7,TGTGCCAGCCGGGGGCTTACTGGGACCCAGTACTTC,CASRGLTGTQYF
.,.,TRBJ2-5,TRBV11-2,TGTGCCAGCAGCGCCGATAAAACACGAGGGGAAGAGACCCAGTACTTC,CASSADKTRGEETQYF
TRBD2,.,TRBJ2-1,TRBV2,TGTGCCAGCAGTCGGCCCCTAGCGGGAGGGGGTATCGATGAGCAGTTCTTC,CASSRPLAGGGIDEQFF
.,.,TRBJ2-1,TRBV10-3,TGTGCCCCGCAAATATCCCCCTACAATGAGCAGTTCTTC,CAPQISPYNEQFF
TRBD2,.,TRBJ2-2,TRBV19,TGTGCCAGTAACGCACTAGCGGGAGGTCGTGGCGGGGAGCTGTTTTTT,CASNALAGGRGGELFF
TRBD1,.,TRBJ2-3,TRBV5-1,TGCGCCAGCAGCTTCCGACAGGGGACTAGCACAGATACGCAGTATTTT,CASSFRQGTSTDTQYF
.,.,TRBJ1-3,TRBV2,TGTGCCAGCAGGGGGGGGCTAGGTGGAAACACCATATATTTT,CASRGGLGGNTIYF
.,.,TRBJ1-1,TRBV6-1,TGTGCCAGCGGGGACTCCTTGAACACTGAAGCTTTCTTT,CASGDSLNTEAFF